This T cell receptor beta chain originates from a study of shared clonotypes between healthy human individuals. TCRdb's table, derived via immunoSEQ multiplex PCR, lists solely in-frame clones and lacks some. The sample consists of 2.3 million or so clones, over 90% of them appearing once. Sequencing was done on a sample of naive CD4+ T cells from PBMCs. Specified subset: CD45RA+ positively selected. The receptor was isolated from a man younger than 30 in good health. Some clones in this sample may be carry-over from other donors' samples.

CDR3 nucleotide sequence: TGTGCCAGCAGCTTAGCTATTCAGGCTAGCGGGAACACCGGGGAGCTGTTTTTT. It is translated as CASSLAIQASGNTGELFF. The V call is TRBV7-9, the J call TRBJ2-2; 7 bases match TRBD2. V lost 0 bases and J lost 1; bases outside the gene matches: 8. There are 18 residues in the CDR3. CDR1 SEHNR and CDR2 FQNEAQ come from the germline V gene (reference sequence).